A single sample is the source of the 9 T cell receptor beta chains below, sequenced in a study of T cell responses to AZD1222 COVID-19 vaccine. Sequencing used immunoSEQ multiplex PCR; TCRdb keeps in-frame clones, though not all of them. Among approximately 69,000 clones listed, around four fifths were seen once. This specimen was peripheral blood, taken 28 days after the second AZD1222 dose. Receptors originate from an adult who received the AZD1222 COVID-19 vaccine.

J is TRBJ2-7 and V is TRBV4-1, with D possibly matching TRBD1 (6 bases). The CDR3 runs to 14 residues. In germline, CDR1 is MGHRA, CDR2 YSYEKL. Trimming left V 4 bases short and J 6 bases short, with 16 bases between. The CDR3 reads CASSLNPAGAEQYF. The CDR3 bases are TGCGCCAGCAGCCTCAACCCTGCAGGGGCCGAGCAGTACTTC.

V usage is TRBV7-2 and J usage is TRBJ1-5; D might be TRBD1 (6 bases). The V and J ends lost 2 bases and 4 bases respectively, with 15 bases between them. The CDR3 is 16 amino acids. The germline V gene encodes CDR1 SGHTA and CDR2 FQGNSA. The CDR3 bases are TGTGCCAGCAGCTTATTTGGGGGGCGAAATAATCAGCCCCAGCATTTT. Amino acid sequence: CASSLFGGRNNQPQHF.

The gene calls are TRBV28 and TRBJ2-4, with TRBD2 as a possible D gene (6 bases). V lost 7 bases, J lost 9 bases, and 16 bases lay in between. Per the germline V gene, CDR1 is MDHEN and CDR2 is SYDVKM. This CDR3 contains 13 residues. The CDR3 DNA is TGTGCCAGCACGGGTGGGCGGGGAGTCATTCAGTACTTC. As protein: CASTGGRGVIQYF.

The rearrangement links TRBV14 to TRBJ2-1, with D possibly matching TRBD2 (5 bases). V was pared by 4 bases and J by 9 bases, with 13 bases between. CDR1 and CDR2 from the germline V gene are SGHDN and FVKESK. The CDR3 contains 13 residues. CDR3 DNA sequence: TGTGCCAGCAGCCTCCTTAGCGAGGTTGAGCAGTTCTTC. This sequence encodes CASSLLSEVEQFF.

This clone was recorded once. V and J are TRBV3-1 (or the pseudogene TRBV3-2) and TRBJ2-1; D ambiguous. Trimming took 3 bases from V and 7 from J, leaving 10 bases between them. CDR3 length equals 13 residues. Germline lookup yields CDR1 LGHDT and CDR2 YNNKEL (reference sequence). The CDR3 DNA sequence: TGTGCCAGCAGCCAGGTCGTTGGGAATGAGCAGTTCTTC. Translating gives CASSQVVGNEQFF.

This clone was counted only a few times. V usage is TRBV30 and J usage is TRBJ1-2; 8 bases match TRBD1. This CDR3 contains 14 residues. Germline assignment: CDR1 GTSNPN and CDR2 SVGIG (reference sequence). V lost 3 bases, J lost 3 bases, and 6 bases stayed unmatched. CDR3 DNA: TGTGCCTGGAGCGAAGGACAGGGCGACTATGGCTACACCTTC. Its protein product is CAWSEGQGDYGYTF.

The chain has TRBV18 and TRBJ1-2; TRBD1 matches at 8 bases. The germline gives CDR1 KGHSH, CDR2 LQKENI. The CDR3 runs 15 residues. V lost 3 bases, J lost 4 bases, and 7 bases stayed unmatched. CDR3 loop: CASSPQGAGSYGYTF. CDR3 bases: TGTGCCAGCTCACCCCAGGGGGCGGGGAGCTATGGCTACACCTTC.

The chain links TRBV11-2 to TRBJ2-3; D unresolved. The CDR3 sequence is 12 residues long. Germline V gene sequence: CDR1 SGHAT, CDR2 FQNNGV. The V end was cut by 0 bases, the J end by 7 bases, with 5 bases between. CDR3 protein: CASSLDLNTQYF. The CDR3 DNA is TGTGCCAGCAGCTTAGATCTCAATACGCAGTATTTT.

V is TRBV5-5 and J is TRBJ1-3, with a possible D match to TRBD1 (6 bases). Trimming removed 3 bases at V and 0 bases at J, with 10 bases between. Germline lookup yields CDR1 SGHKS and CDR2 YYEKEE (reference sequence). The CDR3 has 15 residues. The CDR3 here is CASSYRQDSGNTIYF. CDR3 sequence (DNA): TGTGCCAGCAGCTACCGACAGGACTCTGGAAACACCATATATTTT. Variable domain in full (rest from reference TRBV5-5 and TRBJ1-3): DAGVTQSPTHLIKTRGQQVTLRCSPISGHKSVSWYQQVLGQGPQFIFQYYEKEERGRGNFPDRFSARQFPNYSSELNVNALLLGDSALYLCASSYRQDSGNTIYFGEGSWLTVV.